This entry concerns a single TCR beta chain. Germline-derived CDR1 and CDR2 are LGHNA and YSLEER. The ends were cut back, 4 bases at V and 5 bases at J, with 11 bases in the middle. The CDR3 is 14 residues long. TCRdb re-analysed the RT-PCR reads in MiXCR, keeping a single row per CDR3 protein. In the table there are 500,000 to 600,000 distinct CDR3 sequences, more than 15% of which are singletons. These data come from a study of response to subunit inactivated influenza vaccine. This clonotype was obtained from a man aged 45-69 years who received an inactivated influenza vaccine. The sequencing used CD4+ T cells sorted from PBMCs, collected roughly 24 months after vaccination. The rearrangement uses TRBV4-3 and TRBJ2-2, with D possibly matching TRBD2 (5 bases). CDR3 sequence: CASSPSSGTGELFF. The CDR3 DNA reads as TGCGCCAGCAGCCCCTCTTCGGGGACCGGGGAGCTGTTTTTT.